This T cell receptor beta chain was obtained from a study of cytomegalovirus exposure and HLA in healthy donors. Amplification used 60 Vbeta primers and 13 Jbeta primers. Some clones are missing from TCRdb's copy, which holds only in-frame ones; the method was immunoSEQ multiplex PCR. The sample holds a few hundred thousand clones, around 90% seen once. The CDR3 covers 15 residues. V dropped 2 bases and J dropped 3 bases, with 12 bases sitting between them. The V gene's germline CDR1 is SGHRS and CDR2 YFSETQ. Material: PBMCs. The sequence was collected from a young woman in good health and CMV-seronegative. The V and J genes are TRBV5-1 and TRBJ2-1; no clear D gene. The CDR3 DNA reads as TGCGCCAGCAGCTTAGAAGGCGGTGTCTACAATGAGCAGTTCTTC. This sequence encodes CASSLEGGVYNEQFF.